Shown below are 29 T cell receptor beta chains from a single sample sequenced in a study of response to subunit inactivated influenza vaccine. Each CDR3 protein gets one entry after TCRdb re-called the RT-PCR reads with MiXCR. The data contain fewer than 750,000 distinct CDR3 sequences, 13% to 15% of them singletons. Here the sequenced sample was PBMCs from blood, taken less than 13 days after vaccination. These receptors all stem from a man aged 45 to 65 who received an inactivated influenza vaccine.

This clonotype was observed a handful of times. This rearrangement joins TRBV5-1 to TRBJ1-6, with D perhaps matching TRBD1 (6 bases). This CDR3 comprises 17 residues. Trimming stripped 5 bases from V and 7 bases from J, with 22 bases between. The germline gives CDR1 SGHRS, CDR2 YFSETQ. The CDR3 DNA follows: TGCGCCAGCAGACACACCTCCTCCCAGGGGAGGAATTCACCCCTCCACTTT. Encoded protein: CASRHTSSQGRNSPLHF.

Regarding this clonotype: A read error may be the cause here, since a much bigger clone is one base away. This chain links TRBV28 with TRBJ2-5; perhaps TRBD2 as D (5 bases). The length of the CDR3 is 13 residues. Trimming took off 6 bases at V and 5 bases at J, with 13 bases between the two ends. Germline V gene data show CDR1 as MDHEN and CDR2 as SYDVKM. This CDR3 is CASSPSGGETQYF. The CDR3 bases are TGTGCCAGCAGCCCTAGTGGCGGGGAGACCCAGTACTTC.

V and J are TRBV29-1 and TRBJ2-1; TRBD2 is a possible D gene (7 bases). V shed 1 base and J shed 2 bases, with 18 bases lying between them. CDR3 size: 17 residues. The germline gives CDR1 SQVTM, CDR2 ANQGSEA. CDR3 nucleotides: TGCAGCGTTGAAGGGGGGGGCGGGGGAACGACCTACAATGAGCAGTTCTTC. Translation gives CSVEGGGGGTTYNEQFF.

V usage is TRBV11-2 and J usage is TRBJ2-2; 9 positions match TRBD1. Germline V CDR1 and CDR2: SGHAT, FQNNGV. CDR3 length equals 16 residues. Trimming removed 5 bases from V and 0 bases from J; junction bases left unmatched: 4. The CDR3 loop reads CASSTRQGANTGELFF. The CDR3, as DNA: TGTGCCAGCAGCACACGACAGGGGGCGAACACCGGGGAGCTGTTTTTT.

This clonotype was observed at least ten times. The chain has TRBV5-8 and TRBJ2-1; D possibly corresponds to TRBD2 (5 bases). The CDR3 consists of 16 residues. Germline assignment: CDR1 SGHTS and CDR2 YDEGEE. The V end was cut by 4 bases, the J end by 9 bases, with 23 bases between. The CDR3 DNA reads TGTGCCAGCAGCCCCGGATCGGTGGTGTTCCTAGCTGAGCAGTTCTTC. Encoded protein: CASSPGSVVFLAEQFF. The entire variable domain, with the rest obtained from reference TRBV5-8 and TRBJ2-1, is as follows: EAGVTQSPTHLIKTRGQQATLRCSPISGHTSVYWYQQALGLGLQFLLWYDEGEERNRGNFPPRFSGRQFPNYSSELNVNALELEDSALYLCASSPGSVVFLAEQFFGPGTRLTVL.

The chain uses TRBV28 and TRBJ2-7, with 11 bases fitting TRBD2. The CDR3 consists of 15 residues. Germline V gene sequence: CDR1 MDHEN, CDR2 SYDVKM. V gave up 4 bases and J gave up 4 bases; unmatched junction bases: 6. CDR3 residues: CASSSGGLAAYEQYF. The CDR3 DNA sequence: TGTGCCAGCAGTTCCGGGGGACTAGCGGCTTACGAGCAGTACTTC.

As for this clonotype: A read error may produce the germline difference seen at one junction end. The rearrangement joins TRBV4-2 to TRBJ1-1, with D unclear. Germline CDR1 reads LGHNA; CDR2 reads YNFKEQ. The CDR3 covers 13 residues. CDR3 nucleotide sequence: TGTGCCAGCATCCAAGGTCTCGACATGGAAGCTTTCTTT. The encoded protein is CASIQGLDMEAFF.

In this sample, this clonotype turned up many times. This rearrangement joins TRBV12-3 or TRBV12-4 to TRBJ2-7; possibly TRBD2 for D (5 bases). Trimming pared 6 bases from V and 6 bases from J, leaving 18 bases between. This CDR3 is 14 amino acids long. CDR3 in amino acids: CASRPHSAAGEQYF. The CDR3 DNA reads TGTGCCAGCAGACCCCACTCGGCCGCGGGCGAGCAGTACTTC.

In this sample, this clonotype turned up a few times. The chain couples TRBV2 to TRBJ2-3, with 7 bases that match TRBD2. Looked up from germline, CDR1 is SNHLY and CDR2 is FYNNEI. CDR3 length: 16 amino acids. Germline trimming cut 10 bases from V and 0 bases from J; bases unmatched to any gene: 13. The DNA of the CDR3 is TGTGCCATCGAGAGCGGGGATGGTATTAGCACAGATACGCAGTATTTT. Protein sequence: CAIESGDGISTDTQYF. Supplemented by reference TRBV2 and TRBJ2-3, the full variable domain reads EPEVTQTPSHQVTQMGQEVILRCVPISNHLYFYWYRQILGQKVEFLVSFYNNEISEKSEIFDDQFSVERPDGSNFTLKIRSTKLEDSAMYFCAIESGDGISTDTQYFGPGTRLTVL.

This clonotype was counted ten times or more. The chain links TRBV20-1 to TRBJ2-5; D gene ambiguous. V shed 3 bases and J shed 5 bases, with 4 bases lying between them. The CDR3 is 10 amino acids. Germline CDR1 DFQATT, CDR2 SNEGSKA (reference sequence). The CDR3 coding sequence is TGCAGTGCTAGTGAGGAGACCCAGTACTTC. It specifies CSASEETQYF.

This clonotype came up a few times. V gene TRBV5-5 combines with J gene TRBJ2-1; D is uncertain. The CDR3 extends over 15 amino acids. With 3 bases removed from V and 0 bases from J, the gap between germline ends came to 10 bases. The germline gives CDR1 SGHKS, CDR2 YYEKEE (reference sequence). CDR3: CASSSLDNSYNEQFF. The CDR3 bases are TGTGCCAGCAGCTCCCTGGATAACTCCTACAATGAGCAGTTCTTC.

This clonotype was detected many times. The chain uses TRBV20-1 and TRBJ2-1, with TRBD1 matching over 7 bases. Germline values: CDR1 DFQATT, CDR2 SNEGSKA (reference sequence). Unmatched junction bases numbered 3, after V lost 4 bases and J lost 0 bases. CDR3 size: 14 residues. The CDR3 reads CSAIDRVSYNEQFF. The CDR3 DNA follows: TGCAGTGCTATCGACAGGGTCTCCTACAATGAGCAGTTCTTC.

The chain joins TRBV27 to TRBJ2-2; unclear D gene. The V end was cut by 1 base, the J end by 4 bases, with 7 bases between. This CDR3 has 14 residues. Germline V lookup: CDR1 MNHEY, CDR2 SMNVEV (reference sequence). CDR3: CASSLWPGTGELFF. The DNA for the CDR3 is TGTGCCAGCAGTTTATGGCCAGGCACCGGGGAGCTGTTTTTT.

The sample holds a few counts of this clonotype. CDR3 sequence reads: CAISESTGQGWYEQYF. The CDR3 DNA follows: TGTGCCATCAGTGAGTCGACGGGACAGGGTTGGTACGAGCAGTACTTC. This rearrangement joins TRBV10-3 to TRBJ2-7, with TRBD1 matching over 9 bases. V lost 0 bases and J lost 4; bases outside the gene matches: 7. CDR3 length equals 16 residues. Germline CDR1 and CDR2: ENHRY and SYGVKD.

The J gene is TRBJ2-2, the V gene TRBV10-3; D could derive from TRBD1 or TRBD2 (6 bases each). Germline CDR1 and CDR2: ENHRY and SYGVKD. This CDR3 has 13 amino acids. V gave up 2 bases and J gave up 11 bases, with 12 bases separating them. The CDR3 coding sequence is TGTGCCATCAGTGAGCAACAGGGAGGAGAGCTGTTTTTT. Its translation: CAISEQQGGELFF.

J is TRBJ2-7 and V is TRBV27; 9 bases match TRBD1. The J segment lost 4 bases and the V segment lost 5 bases, leaving 15 bases of the junction unmatched. The germline gives CDR1 MNHEY, CDR2 SMNVEV (reference sequence). This CDR3 is 17 amino acids long. Here the CDR3 DNA reads TGTGCCAGCAGTCCTTCAAACAGGGGGCTCCCGCTGTACGAGCAGTACTTC. This translates into CASSPSNRGLPLYEQYF.

This rearrangement joins TRBV12-3 or TRBV12-4 to TRBJ1-1; tentative D call: TRBD1 (6 bases). V lost 10 bases and J lost 0, with 15 bases in between. This CDR3 has 14 amino acids. CDR3 amino acids: CATTRGNMNTEAFF. The CDR3 nucleotides are TGTGCCACCACGAGGGGGAACATGAACACTGAAGCTTTCTTT.

This clonotype was picked up a small number of times. The chain carries TRBV5-1 and TRBJ1-1; D gene uncertain. CDR1 and CDR2 (germline): SGHRS, YFSETQ. With 0 bases removed from V and 8 bases from J, the gap between germline ends came to 11 bases. CDR3 length: 13 residues. The CDR3 DNA sequence: TGCGCCAGCAGCTTGGCCGTTGGTACAGAAGCTTTCTTT. It specifies CASSLAVGTEAFF.

In this sample, this clonotype turned up many times. This chain connects TRBV4-1 to TRBJ1-2; a possible D gene is TRBD1 (5 bases). The CDR3 sequence is 17 residues long. Trimming shortened V by 6 bases and J by 2 bases, and 22 bases separated the two germline ends. Germline CDR1 and CDR2: MGHRA and YSYEKL. CDR3 loop: CASRRVGHDPHNYGYTF. Here the CDR3 DNA reads TGCGCCAGCAGGCGCGTAGGACACGACCCCCACAACTATGGCTACACCTTC.

This rearrangement joins TRBV5-5 to TRBJ2-2, with D perhaps TRBD2 (6 bases). Germline V gene lookup returns CDR1 SGHKS and CDR2 YYEKEE (reference sequence). This CDR3 spans 13 amino acids. V lost 4 bases and J 6 bases, leaving 10 bases between the germline ends. CDR3 DNA sequence: TGTGCCAGCAGCAGGGAGGCGTCCGGGGAGCTGTTTTTT. Protein sequence: CASSREASGELFF.

This chain connects TRBV2 to TRBJ2-5; perhaps D is TRBD1 or TRBD2 (5 bases each). Germline loops: CDR1 SNHLY, CDR2 FYNNEI. V lost 8 bases and J lost 4, with 14 bases in between. This CDR3 comprises 13 residues. The CDR3 DNA reads TGTGCCAGCCGGGACGGTCCGGGAGAGACCCAGTACTTC. Its translation: CASRDGPGETQYF. Together with reference TRBV2 and TRBJ2-5, the CDR3 gives the full variable domain: EPEVTQTPSHQVTQMGQEVILRCVPISNHLYFYWYRQILGQKVEFLVSFYNNEISEKSEIFDDQFSVERPDGSNFTLKIRSTKLEDSAMYFCASRDGPGETQYFGPGTRLLVL.

This clonotype was seen ten or more times. The rearrangement uses TRBV7-6 and TRBJ2-7, with 7 positions matching TRBD2. The CDR3 extends over 14 amino acids. Trimming cost V 5 bases and J 2 bases; bases outside gene matches: 6. Germline CDR1 and CDR2: SGHVS and FNYEAQ. The CDR3 sequence: CASSPGTTTYEQYF. The CDR3 coding sequence is TGTGCCAGCAGCCCCGGGACTACCACCTACGAGCAGTACTTC.

The gene calls are TRBV7-8 and TRBJ2-1; 8 nucleotides agree with TRBD2. The CDR3 sequence is 17 residues long. The ends lost 5 bases at V and 0 bases at J; junction bases unmatched: 9. Per the germline V gene, CDR1 is SGHVS and CDR2 is FQNEAQ. This CDR3 reads CASSRNRGRNSYNEQFF. DNA of the CDR3: TGTGCCAGCAGCAGAAACCGCGGGAGGAACTCCTACAATGAGCAGTTCTTC.

This clonotype turned up a few times. The rearrangement links TRBV15 to TRBJ1-1; 12 bases are shared with TRBD1. After removal of 4 bases from V and 5 bases from J, the junction contained 8 bases not matched to a gene. Germline-derived CDR1 and CDR2 are LNHNV and YYDKDF (reference sequence). The length of the CDR3 is 16 residues. CDR3 amino acids: CATSIGTGGRRTEAFF. CDR3 DNA sequence: TGTGCCACCAGCATCGGGACAGGGGGCCGAAGGACTGAAGCTTTCTTT.

This clonotype appeared a few times. The chain joins TRBV7-2 to TRBJ2-7; 7 bases agree with TRBD1. Per the germline V gene, CDR1 is SGHTA and CDR2 is FQGNSA. With 6 bases clipped from V and 0 bases from J, the junction kept 5 bases outside the gene matches. CDR3 length equals 14 residues. CDR3 DNA: TGTGCCAGCAGAAAGGGGGACAGCTCCTACGAGCAGTACTTC. Encoded protein: CASRKGDSSYEQYF.

This clonotype was seen many times. The rearrangement links TRBV28 to TRBJ2-5, with D possibly being TRBD2 (6 bases). The CDR3 extends over 13 amino acids. The germline V gene has CDR1 MDHEN and CDR2 SYDVKM. The V end lost 3 bases, the J end lost 5 bases, and 10 bases lay between the germline ends. The CDR3: CASSFWEDETQYF. The CDR3 nucleotides read TGTGCCAGCAGTTTCTGGGAGGACGAGACCCAGTACTTC.

For the CDR3, the DNA is TGCAGTGCTTTTGGGTTGAACACTGAAGCTTTCTTT. It is translated as CSAFGLNTEAFF. The J gene is TRBJ1-1, the V gene TRBV20-1; D ambiguous. CDR3 size: 12 residues. V lost 5 bases, J lost 0 bases, and 7 bases lay in between. Germline-derived CDR1 and CDR2 are DFQATT and SNEGSKA (reference sequence).

This clonotype was observed a handful of times. The gene calls are TRBV10-3 and TRBJ1-1; possibly TRBD1 for D (5 bases). Trimming cost V 10 bases and J 3 bases, with 24 bases left between them. Germline CDR1 and CDR2: ENHRY and SYGVKD. This CDR3 is built from 16 residues. DNA for the CDR3: TGTGCCACCCGAGGTGGGGACTCACCTAGGGACACTGAAGCTTTCTTT. This encodes CATRGGDSPRDTEAFF.

This clonotype was seen a few times. The chain combines TRBV11-2 with TRBJ2-3; 11 positions agree with TRBD2. Germline V gene data show CDR1 as SGHAT and CDR2 as FQNNGV. V shed 5 bases, J shed 8 bases, and the junction held 21 bases outside the gene matches. The CDR3 has 19 amino acids. The CDR3 DNA is TGTGCCAGCAGCCCCAGATCCGGGACTAGCGGACGCGAGGGGGTTACGCAGTATTTT. Residues: CASSPRSGTSGREGVTQYF.